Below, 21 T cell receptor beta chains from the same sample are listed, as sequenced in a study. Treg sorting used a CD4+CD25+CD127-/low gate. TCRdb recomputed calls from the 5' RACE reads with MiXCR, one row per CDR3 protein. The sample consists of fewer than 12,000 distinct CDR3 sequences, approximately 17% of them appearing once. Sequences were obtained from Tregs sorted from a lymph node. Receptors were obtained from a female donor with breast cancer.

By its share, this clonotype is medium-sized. In DNA, the CDR3 is TGCGCCAGCAGCCACCCAGGGGCTACTGAGCAGTTCTTC. It specifies CASSHPGATEQFF. The V call is TRBV4-1, the J call TRBJ2-1; D perhaps matches TRBD1 (6 bases). CDR1 MGHRA and CDR2 YSYEKL come from the germline V gene. V lost 3 bases, J lost 9 bases, and 12 bases lay in between. The CDR3 length is 13 residues.

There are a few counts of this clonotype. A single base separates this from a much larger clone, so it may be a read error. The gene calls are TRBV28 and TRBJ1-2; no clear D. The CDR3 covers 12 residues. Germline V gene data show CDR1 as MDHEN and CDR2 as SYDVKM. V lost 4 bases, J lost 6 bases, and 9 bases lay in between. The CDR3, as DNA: TGTGCCAGCAGTTGTTGGGGTGATGGCTACACCTTC. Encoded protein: CASSCWGDGYTF.

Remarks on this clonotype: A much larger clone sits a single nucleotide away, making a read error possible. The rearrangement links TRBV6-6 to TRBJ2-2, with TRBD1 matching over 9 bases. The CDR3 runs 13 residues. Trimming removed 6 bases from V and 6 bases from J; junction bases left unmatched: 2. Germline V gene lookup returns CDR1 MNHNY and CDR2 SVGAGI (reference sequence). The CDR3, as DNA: TGTGCCAGCAGCGGACAGGGGTCCGGGGAGCTGTTTTTT. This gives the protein CASSGQGSGELFF.

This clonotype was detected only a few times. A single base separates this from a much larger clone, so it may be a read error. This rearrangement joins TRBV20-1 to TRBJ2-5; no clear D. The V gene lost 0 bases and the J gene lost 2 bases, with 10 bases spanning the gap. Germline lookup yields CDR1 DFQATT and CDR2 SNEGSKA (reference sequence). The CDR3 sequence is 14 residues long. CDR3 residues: CSARDCTRQETQYF. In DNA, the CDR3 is TGCAGTGCTAGAGATTGTACCAGGCAAGAGACCCAGTACTTC.

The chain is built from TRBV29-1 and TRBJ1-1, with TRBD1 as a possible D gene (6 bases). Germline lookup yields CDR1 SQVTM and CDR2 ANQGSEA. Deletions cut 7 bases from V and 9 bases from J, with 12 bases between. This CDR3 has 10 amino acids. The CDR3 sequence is CSARQEKAFF. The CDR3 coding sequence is TGCAGCGCTAGACAGGAGAAAGCTTTCTTT.

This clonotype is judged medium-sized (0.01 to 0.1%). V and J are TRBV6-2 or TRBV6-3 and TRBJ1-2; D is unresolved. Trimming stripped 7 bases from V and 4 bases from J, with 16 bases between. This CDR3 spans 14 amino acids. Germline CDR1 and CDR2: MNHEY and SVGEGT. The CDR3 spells CASTSTASSYGYTF. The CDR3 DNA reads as TGTGCCAGCACATCAACAGCCTCTAGCTATGGCTACACCTTC.

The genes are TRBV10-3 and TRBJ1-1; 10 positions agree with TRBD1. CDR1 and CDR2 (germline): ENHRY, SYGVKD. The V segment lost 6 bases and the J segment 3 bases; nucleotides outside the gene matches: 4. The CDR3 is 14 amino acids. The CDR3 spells CAIRRQGAYTEAFF. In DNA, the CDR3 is TGTGCCATCAGGAGACAGGGGGCATACACTGAAGCTTTCTTT.

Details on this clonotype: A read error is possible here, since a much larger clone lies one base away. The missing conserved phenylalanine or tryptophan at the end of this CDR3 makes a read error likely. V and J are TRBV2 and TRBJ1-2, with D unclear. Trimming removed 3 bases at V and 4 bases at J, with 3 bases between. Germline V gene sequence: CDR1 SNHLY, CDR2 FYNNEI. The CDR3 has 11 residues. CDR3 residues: CASSDGYGYTL. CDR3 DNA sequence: TGTGCCAGCAGTGACGGCTATGGCTACACCCTC.

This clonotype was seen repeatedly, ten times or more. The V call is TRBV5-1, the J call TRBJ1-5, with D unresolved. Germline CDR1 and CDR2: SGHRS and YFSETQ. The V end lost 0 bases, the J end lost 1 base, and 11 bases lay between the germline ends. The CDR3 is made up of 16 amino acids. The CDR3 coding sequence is TGCGCCAGCAGCTTGGCCGGAGGTGACAGCAATCAGCCCCAGCATTTT. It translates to CASSLAGGDSNQPQHF.

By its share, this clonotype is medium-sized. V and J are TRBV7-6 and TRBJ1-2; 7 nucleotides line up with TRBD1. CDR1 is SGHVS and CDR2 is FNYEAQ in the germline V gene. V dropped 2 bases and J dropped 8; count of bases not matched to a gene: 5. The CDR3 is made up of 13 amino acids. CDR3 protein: CASSLTGEQGYTF. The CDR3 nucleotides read TGTGCCAGCAGCTTAACAGGGGAACAAGGCTACACCTTC. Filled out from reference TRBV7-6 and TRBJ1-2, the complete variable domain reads GAGVSQSPRYKVTKRGQDVALRCDPISGHVSLYWYRQALGQGPEFLTYFNYEAQQDKSGLPNDRFSAERPEGSISTLTIQRTEQRDSAMYRCASSLTGEQGYTFGSGTRLTVV.

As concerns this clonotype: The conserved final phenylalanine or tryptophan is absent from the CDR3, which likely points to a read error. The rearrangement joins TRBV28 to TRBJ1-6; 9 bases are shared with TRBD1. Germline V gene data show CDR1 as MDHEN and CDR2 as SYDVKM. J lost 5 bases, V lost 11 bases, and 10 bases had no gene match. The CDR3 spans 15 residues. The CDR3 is CAFQKTGGNNSPLHL. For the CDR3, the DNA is TGTGCCTTTCAGAAGACAGGGGGTAATAATTCACCCCTCCACCTT.

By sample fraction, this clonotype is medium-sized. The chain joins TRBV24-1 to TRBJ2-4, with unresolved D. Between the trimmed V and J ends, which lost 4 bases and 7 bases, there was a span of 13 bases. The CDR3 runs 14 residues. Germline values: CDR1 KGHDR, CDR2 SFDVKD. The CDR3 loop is CATSDPGYRNIQYF. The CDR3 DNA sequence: TGTGCCACCAGTGACCCCGGTTATCGTAACATTCAGTACTTC.

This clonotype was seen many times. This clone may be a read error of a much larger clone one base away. CDR3 residues: CASSNSRDRAVF. The DNA of the CDR3 is TGTGCCAGCAGTAATAGCCGGGACAGGGCTGTCTTC. The J gene is TRBJ2-1, the V gene TRBV12-3 or TRBV12-4, with TRBD1 matching 9 bases. The CDR3 extends over 12 amino acids.

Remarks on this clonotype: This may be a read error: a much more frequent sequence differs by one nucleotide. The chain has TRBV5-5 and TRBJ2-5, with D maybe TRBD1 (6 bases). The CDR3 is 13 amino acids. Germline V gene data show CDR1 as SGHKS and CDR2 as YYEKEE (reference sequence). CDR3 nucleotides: TGTGCCAGCAGCGTGGACAGCTTAGAGACCCAGTGCTTC. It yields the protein CASSVDSLETQCF.

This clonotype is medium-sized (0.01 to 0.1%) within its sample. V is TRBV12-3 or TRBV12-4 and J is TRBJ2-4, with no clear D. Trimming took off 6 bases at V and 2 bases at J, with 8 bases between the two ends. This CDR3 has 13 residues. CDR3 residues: CASSPGSKNIQYF. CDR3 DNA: TGTGCCAGCAGCCCCGGGTCCAAAAACATTCAGTACTTC.

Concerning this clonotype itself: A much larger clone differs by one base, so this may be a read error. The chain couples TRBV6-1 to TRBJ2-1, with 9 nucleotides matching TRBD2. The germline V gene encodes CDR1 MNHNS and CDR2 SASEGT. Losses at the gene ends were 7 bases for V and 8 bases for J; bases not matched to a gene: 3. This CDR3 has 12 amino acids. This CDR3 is CASNQREDEQFF. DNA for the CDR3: TGTGCCAGCAACCAGCGGGAGGATGAGCAGTTCTTC.

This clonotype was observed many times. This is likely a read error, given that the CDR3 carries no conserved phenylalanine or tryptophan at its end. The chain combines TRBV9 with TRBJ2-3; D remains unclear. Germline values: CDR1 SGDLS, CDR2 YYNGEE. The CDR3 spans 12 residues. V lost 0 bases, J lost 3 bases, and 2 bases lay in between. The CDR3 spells CASSVATDTQYS. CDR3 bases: TGTGCCAGCAGCGTAGCTACAGATACGCAGTATTCT.

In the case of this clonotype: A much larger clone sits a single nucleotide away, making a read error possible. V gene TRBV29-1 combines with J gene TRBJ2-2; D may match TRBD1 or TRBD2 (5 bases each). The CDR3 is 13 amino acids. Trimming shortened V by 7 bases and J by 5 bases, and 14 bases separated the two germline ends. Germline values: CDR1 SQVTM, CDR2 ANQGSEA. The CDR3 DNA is TGCAGCGCTGGGGGTGCGTCGACCGGGGAGCTGTTTTTT. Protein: CSAGGASTGELFF.

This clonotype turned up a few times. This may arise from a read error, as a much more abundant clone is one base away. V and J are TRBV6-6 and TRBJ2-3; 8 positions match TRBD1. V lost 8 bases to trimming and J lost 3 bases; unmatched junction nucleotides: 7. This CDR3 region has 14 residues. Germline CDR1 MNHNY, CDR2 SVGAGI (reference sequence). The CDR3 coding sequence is TGTGCCAGCGGCTTGACAGGGGCTACAGATACGCAGTATTTT. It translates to CASGLTGATDTQYF.

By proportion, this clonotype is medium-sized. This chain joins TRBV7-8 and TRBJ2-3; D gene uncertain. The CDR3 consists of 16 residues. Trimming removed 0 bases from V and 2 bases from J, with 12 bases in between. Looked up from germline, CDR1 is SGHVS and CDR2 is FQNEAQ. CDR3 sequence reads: CASSLAQPSHTDTQYF. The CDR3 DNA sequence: TGTGCCAGCAGCTTAGCGCAGCCCAGCCACACAGATACGCAGTATTTT.

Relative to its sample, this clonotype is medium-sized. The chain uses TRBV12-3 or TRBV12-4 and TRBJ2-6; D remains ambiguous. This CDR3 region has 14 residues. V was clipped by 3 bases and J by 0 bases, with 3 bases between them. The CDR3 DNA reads TGTGCCAGCAGTTTTAGCTCTGGGGCCAACGTCCTGACTTTC. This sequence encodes CASSFSSGANVLTF.